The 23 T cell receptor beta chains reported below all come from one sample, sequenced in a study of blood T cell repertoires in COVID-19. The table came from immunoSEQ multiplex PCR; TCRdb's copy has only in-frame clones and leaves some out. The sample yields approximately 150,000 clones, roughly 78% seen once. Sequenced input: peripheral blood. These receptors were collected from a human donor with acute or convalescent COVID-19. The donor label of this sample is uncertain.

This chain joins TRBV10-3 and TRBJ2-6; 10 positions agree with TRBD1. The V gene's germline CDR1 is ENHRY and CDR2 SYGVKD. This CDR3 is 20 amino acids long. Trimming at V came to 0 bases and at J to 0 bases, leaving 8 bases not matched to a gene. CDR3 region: CAISESGQGGASSGANVLTF. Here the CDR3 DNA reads TGTGCCATCAGTGAGTCAGGACAGGGGGGGGCTAGCTCTGGGGCCAACGTCCTGACTTTC.

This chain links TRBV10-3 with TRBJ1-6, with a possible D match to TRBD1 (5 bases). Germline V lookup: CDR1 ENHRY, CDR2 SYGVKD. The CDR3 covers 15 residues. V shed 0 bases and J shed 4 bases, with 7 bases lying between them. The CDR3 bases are TGTGCCATCAGTGAGTCAGGGGCTTATAATTCACCCCTCCACTTT. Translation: CAISESGAYNSPLHF.

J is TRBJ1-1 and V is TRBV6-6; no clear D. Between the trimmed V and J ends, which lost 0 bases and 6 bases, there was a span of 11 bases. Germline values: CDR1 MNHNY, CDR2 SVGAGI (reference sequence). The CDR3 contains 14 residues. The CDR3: CASSYSRWQAEAFF. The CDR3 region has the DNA TGTGCCAGCAGTTACTCGAGATGGCAGGCTGAAGCTTTCTTT.

The CDR3, as DNA: TGTGCCAGCAGTCTAACAGGGGGCCGTTCACCCCTCCACTTT. Encoded protein: CASSLTGGRSPLHF. This chain uses TRBV7-8 with TRBJ1-6, with TRBD1 matching over 9 bases. CDR1 and CDR2 (germline): SGHVS, FQNEAQ. The CDR3 is 14 amino acids. The trim removed 6 bases at V and 9 bases at J, leaving 6 bases unmatched. The full variable domain, its missing parts supplied by reference TRBV7-8 and TRBJ1-6, is GAGVSQSPRYKVAKRGQDVALRCDPISGHVSLFWYQQALGQGPEFLTYFQNEAQLDKSGLPSDRFFAERPEGSVSTLKIQRTQQEDSAVYLCASSLTGGRSPLHFGNGTRLTVT.

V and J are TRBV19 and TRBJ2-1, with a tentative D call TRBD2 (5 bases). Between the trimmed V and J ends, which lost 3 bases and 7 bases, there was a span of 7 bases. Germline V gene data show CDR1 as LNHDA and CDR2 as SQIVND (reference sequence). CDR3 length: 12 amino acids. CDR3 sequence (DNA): TGTGCCAGTAGTATGACGGGGAATGAGCAGTTCTTC. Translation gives CASSMTGNEQFF.

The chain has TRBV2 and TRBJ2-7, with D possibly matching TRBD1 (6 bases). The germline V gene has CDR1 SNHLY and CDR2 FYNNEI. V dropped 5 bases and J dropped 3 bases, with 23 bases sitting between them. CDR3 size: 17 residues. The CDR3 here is CASSPQRGQPGDYEQYF. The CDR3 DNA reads TGTGCCAGCAGTCCCCAGAGAGGACAGCCAGGGGACTACGAGCAGTACTTC.

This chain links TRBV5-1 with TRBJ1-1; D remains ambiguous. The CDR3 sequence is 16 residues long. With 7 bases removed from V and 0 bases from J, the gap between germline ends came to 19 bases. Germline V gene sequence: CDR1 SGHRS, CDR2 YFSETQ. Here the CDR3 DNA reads TGCGCCAGCCAGCCCTCGATCGGAGGTGTGAACACTGAAGCTTTCTTT. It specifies CASQPSIGGVNTEAFF.

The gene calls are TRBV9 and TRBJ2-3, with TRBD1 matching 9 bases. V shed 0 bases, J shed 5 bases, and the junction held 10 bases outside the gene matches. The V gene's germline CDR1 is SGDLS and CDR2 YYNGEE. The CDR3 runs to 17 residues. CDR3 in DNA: TGTGCCAGCAGCGTAGCTCCTCGGACAGGGGTTGGAGATACGCAGTATTTT. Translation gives CASSVAPRTGVGDTQYF.

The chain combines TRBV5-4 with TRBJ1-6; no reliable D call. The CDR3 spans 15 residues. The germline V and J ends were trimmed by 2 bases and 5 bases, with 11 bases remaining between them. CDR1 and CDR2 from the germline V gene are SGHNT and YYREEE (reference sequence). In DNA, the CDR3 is TGTGCCAGCAGCTTTTACAGTCAAGATAATTCACCCCTCCACTTT. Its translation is CASSFYSQDNSPLHF.

For the CDR3, the DNA is TGCAGCGTTGGGAGCGGGGGGGTTGGCGGGGAGCTGTTTTTT. Amino acids: CSVGSGGVGGELFF. This chain links TRBV29-1 with TRBJ2-2; 10 bases fit TRBD2. Germline trimming cut 4 bases from V and 7 bases from J; bases unmatched to any gene: 6. The CDR3 is made up of 14 amino acids. The germline CDR1 and CDR2 sequences are SQVTM and ANQGSEA.

CDR3 region: CASSRTGADNQPQHF. The CDR3 DNA follows: TGCGCCAGCAGCCGAACAGGGGCGGACAATCAGCCCCAGCATTTT. The gene calls are TRBV4-1 and TRBJ1-5, with 7 bases that match TRBD1. V lost 4 bases and J lost 3; bases outside the gene matches: 6. The CDR3 consists of 15 residues. In germline, CDR1 is MGHRA, CDR2 YSYEKL.

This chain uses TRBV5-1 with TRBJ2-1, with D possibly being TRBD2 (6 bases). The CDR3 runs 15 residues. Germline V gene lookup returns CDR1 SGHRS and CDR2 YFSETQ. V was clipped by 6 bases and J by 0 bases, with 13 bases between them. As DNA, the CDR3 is TGCGCCAGCACCTATGGGGGGATCTCCTACAATGAGCAGTTCTTC. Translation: CASTYGGISYNEQFF.

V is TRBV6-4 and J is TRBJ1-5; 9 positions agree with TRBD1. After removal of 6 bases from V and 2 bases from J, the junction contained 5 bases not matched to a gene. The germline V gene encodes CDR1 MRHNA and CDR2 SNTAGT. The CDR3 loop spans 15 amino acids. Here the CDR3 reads CASRQQGAGNQPQHF. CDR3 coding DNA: TGTGCCAGCAGACAACAGGGGGCGGGCAATCAGCCCCAGCATTTT.

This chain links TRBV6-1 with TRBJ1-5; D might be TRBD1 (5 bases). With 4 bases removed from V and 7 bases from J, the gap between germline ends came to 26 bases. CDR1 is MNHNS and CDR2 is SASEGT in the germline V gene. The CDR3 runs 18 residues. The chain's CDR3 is CASSAGGGIAGARQPQHF. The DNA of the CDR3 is TGTGCCAGCAGTGCGGGGGGTGGTATCGCGGGTGCGAGACAGCCCCAGCATTTT.

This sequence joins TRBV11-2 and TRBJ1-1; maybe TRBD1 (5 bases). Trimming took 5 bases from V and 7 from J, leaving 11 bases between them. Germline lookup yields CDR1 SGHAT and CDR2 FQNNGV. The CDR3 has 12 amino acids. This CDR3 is CASSRQGGEAFF. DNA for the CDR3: TGTGCCAGCAGCCGTCAGGGTGGTGAAGCTTTCTTT.

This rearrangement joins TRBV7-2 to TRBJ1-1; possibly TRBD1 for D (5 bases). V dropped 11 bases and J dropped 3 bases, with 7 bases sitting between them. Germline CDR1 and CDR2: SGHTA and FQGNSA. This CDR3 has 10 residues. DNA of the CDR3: TGTGCCGCGGGGGACACTGAAGCTTTCTTT. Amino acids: CAAGDTEAFF.

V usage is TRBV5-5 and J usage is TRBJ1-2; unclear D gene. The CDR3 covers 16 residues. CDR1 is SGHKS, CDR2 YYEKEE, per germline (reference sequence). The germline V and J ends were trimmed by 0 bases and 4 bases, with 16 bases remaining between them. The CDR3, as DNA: TGTGCCAGCAGCTTGGCGAGACTCTCTACTATCTATGGCTACACCTTC. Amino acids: CASSLARLSTIYGYTF.

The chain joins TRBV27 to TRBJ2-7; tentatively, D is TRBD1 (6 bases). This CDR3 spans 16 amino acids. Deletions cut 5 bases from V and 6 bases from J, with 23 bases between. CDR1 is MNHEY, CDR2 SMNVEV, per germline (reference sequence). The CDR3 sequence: CASSLSTAAGAGEQYF. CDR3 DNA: TGTGCCAGCAGTCTTTCTACTGCGGCAGGGGCAGGCGAGCAGTACTTC.

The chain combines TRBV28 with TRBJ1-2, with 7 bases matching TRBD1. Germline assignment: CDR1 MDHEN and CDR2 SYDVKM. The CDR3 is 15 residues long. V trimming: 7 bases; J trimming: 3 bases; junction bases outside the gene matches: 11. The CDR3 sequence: CASTLGQVTYYGYTF. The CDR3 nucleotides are TGTGCCAGCACCCTTGGACAGGTGACCTACTATGGCTACACCTTC.

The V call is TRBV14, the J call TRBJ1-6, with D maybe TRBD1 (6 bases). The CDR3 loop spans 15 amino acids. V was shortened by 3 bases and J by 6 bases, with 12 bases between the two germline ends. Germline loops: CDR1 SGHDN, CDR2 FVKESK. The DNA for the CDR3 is TGTGCCAGCAGCCACCTTGACAGGCCTAATTCACCCCTCCACTTT. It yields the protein CASSHLDRPNSPLHF.

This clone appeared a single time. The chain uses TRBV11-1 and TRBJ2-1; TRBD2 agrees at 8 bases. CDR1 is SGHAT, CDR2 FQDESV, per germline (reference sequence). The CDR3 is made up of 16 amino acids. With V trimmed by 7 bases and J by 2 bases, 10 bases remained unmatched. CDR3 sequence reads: CASTPTRGGAYNEQFF. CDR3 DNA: TGTGCCAGCACCCCTACCCGGGGGGGGGCCTACAATGAGCAGTTCTTC.

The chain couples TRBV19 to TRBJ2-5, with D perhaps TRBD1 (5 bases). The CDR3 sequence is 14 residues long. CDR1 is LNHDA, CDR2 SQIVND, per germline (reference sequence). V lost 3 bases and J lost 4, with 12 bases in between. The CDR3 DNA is TGTGCCAGTAGTATCCAGGGTCCCTCAGAGACCCAGTACTTC. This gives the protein CASSIQGPSETQYF.

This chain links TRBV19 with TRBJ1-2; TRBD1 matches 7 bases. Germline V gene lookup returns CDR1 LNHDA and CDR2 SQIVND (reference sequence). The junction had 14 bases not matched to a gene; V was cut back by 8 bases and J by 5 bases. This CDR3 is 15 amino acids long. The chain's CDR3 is CASGERGPPVYGYTF. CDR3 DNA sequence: TGTGCCAGTGGGGAGAGGGGGCCGCCCGTTTATGGCTACACCTTC.